This T cell receptor beta chain is from a study of shared clonotypes between healthy human individuals. The method was immunoSEQ multiplex PCR; TCRdb's version includes in-frame clones alone and lacks a portion of them. The sample has under 1,100,000 clones; 75% to 80% are singletons. The count of this clone is one. This CDR3 is 14 amino acids long. Germline loops: CDR1 SGHTS, CDR2 YDEGEE. Unmatched junction bases numbered 2, after V lost 3 bases and J lost 10 bases. This sequence was found in a man aged 18 to 30 in good health. Some clones in this sample may be carry-over from other donors' samples. J is TRBJ2-1 and V is TRBV5-8; TRBD2 matches 15 bases. What was sequenced was memory CD4+ T cells from PBMCs. Described subset: CD45RA-negative fraction. This CDR3 reads CASSWTSGRGEQFF. In nucleotides, the CDR3 is TGTGCCAGCAGCTGGACTAGCGGGAGGGGGGAGCAGTTCTTC.